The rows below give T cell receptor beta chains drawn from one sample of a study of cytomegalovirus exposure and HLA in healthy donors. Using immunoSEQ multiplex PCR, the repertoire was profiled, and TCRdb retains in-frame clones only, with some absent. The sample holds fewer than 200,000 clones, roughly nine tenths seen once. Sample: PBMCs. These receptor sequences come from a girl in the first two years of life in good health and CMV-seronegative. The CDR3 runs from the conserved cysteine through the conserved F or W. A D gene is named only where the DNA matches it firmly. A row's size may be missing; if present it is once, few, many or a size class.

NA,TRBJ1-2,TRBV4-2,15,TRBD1,CASSEGQALLYGYTF,TGTGCCAGCAGCGAGGGACAGGCCCTACTCTATGGCTACACCTTC
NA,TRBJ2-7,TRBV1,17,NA,CTSSRLSSGIKGYEQYF,TGCACCAGCAGCCGCCTATCTAGCGGGATTAAGGGCTACGAGCAGTACTTC
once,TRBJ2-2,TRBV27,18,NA,CASSLSLTGLANTGELFF,TGTGCCAGCAGTTTATCGTTGACAGGTCTTGCGAACACCGGGGAGCTGTTTTTT
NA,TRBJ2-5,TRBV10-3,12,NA,CAISESSVTQYF,TGTGCCATCAGTGAGTCTTCGGTGACCCAGTACTTC
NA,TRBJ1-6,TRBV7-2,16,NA,CASSPPTRGSNSPLHF,TGTGCCAGCAGCCCCCCCACGCGGGGGTCAAATTCACCCCTCCACTTT
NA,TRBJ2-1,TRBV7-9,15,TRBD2,CASSSSGDAYNEQFF,TGTGCCAGCAGCTCCAGCGGGGACGCCTACAATGAGCAGTTCTTC
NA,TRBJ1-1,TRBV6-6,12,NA,CASIGGATEAFF,TGTGCCAGCATTGGGGGGGCGACTGAAGCTTTCTTT
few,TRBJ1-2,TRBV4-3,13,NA,CASRSAANYGYTF,TGCGCCAGCAGATCTGCGGCTAACTATGGCTACACCTTC
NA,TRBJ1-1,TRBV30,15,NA,CAWSPAAGRNTEAFF,TGTGCCTGGAGTCCCGCCGCAGGTCGAAACACTGAAGCTTTCTTT
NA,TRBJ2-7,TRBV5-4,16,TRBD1,CASSLSEDRGAYEQYF,TGTGCCAGCAGCTTATCTGAGGACAGGGGGGCCTACGAGCAGTACTTC
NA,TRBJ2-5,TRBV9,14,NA,CASSEGVGSETQYF,TGTGCCAGCAGCGAGGGGGTCGGATCGGAGACCCAGTACTTC
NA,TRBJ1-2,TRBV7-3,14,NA,CASSQTAGDYGYTF,TGTGCCAGCAGCCAAACGGCAGGGGACTATGGCTACACCTTC
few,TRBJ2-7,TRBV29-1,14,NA,CSVELTAFSYEQYF,TGCAGCGTTGAATTAACAGCATTCTCCTACGAGCAGTACTTC
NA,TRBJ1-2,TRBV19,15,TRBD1,CASSIDPTGGYGYTF,TGTGCCAGTAGTATAGATCCGACAGGGGGCTATGGCTACACCTTC
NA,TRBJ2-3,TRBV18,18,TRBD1,CASSRQDRGMVSTDTQYF,TGTGCCAGCTCACGACAAGACAGGGGGATGGTTAGCACAGATACGCAGTATTTT
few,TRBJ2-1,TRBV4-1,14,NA,CASSQRASRNEQFF,TGCGCCAGCAGCCAGCGGGCTAGTAGGAATGAGCAGTTCTTC
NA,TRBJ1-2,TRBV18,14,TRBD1,CASSPQDRGLGYTF,TGTGCCAGCTCACCACAAGACAGGGGGCTAGGCTACACCTTC
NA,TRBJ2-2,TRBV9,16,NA,CASSVTDYLNTGELFF,TGTGCCAGCAGCGTAACTGACTACCTGAACACCGGGGAGCTGTTTTTT
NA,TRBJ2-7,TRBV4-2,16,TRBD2,CASSPHTGTSGIEQYF,TGTGCCAGCAGCCCACACACCGGGACTAGCGGGATCGAGCAGTACTTC
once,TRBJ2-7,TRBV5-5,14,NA,CASSLNAGPYEQYF,TGTGCCAGCAGCTTGAACGCGGGGCCATACGAGCAGTACTTC
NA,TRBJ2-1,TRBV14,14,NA,CASSQDWNYNEQFF,TGTGCCAGCAGCCAGGACTGGAACTACAATGAGCAGTTCTTC
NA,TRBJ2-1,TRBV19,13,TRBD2,CASGLAGYNEQFF,TGTGCCAGCGGACTAGCGGGTTACAATGAGCAGTTCTTC
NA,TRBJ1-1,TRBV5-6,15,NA,CASSTRRAGGTEAFF,TGTGCCAGCAGCACCCGGAGGGCCGGGGGCACTGAAGCTTTCTTT
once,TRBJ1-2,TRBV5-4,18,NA,CASSLWQASPKAAYGYTF,TGTGCCAGCAGCTTGTGGCAGGCGTCACCTAAGGCTGCCTATGGCTACACCTTC
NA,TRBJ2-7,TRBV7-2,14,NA,CASSSRLDSFEQYF,TGTGCCAGCAGCTCTAGACTGGATTCGTTCGAGCAGTACTTC
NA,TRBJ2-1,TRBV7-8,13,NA,CASSLALYNEQFF,TGTGCCAGCAGCTTAGCCCTGTACAATGAGCAGTTCTTC
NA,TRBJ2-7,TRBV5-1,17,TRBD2,CASSLVTSGTDSYEQYF,TGCGCCAGCAGCTTGGTGACTAGCGGTACGGACTCCTACGAGCAGTACTTC
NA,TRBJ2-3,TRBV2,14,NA,CASSVSLVSDTQYF,TGTGCCAGCAGTGTGAGCCTAGTCTCAGATACGCAGTATTTT
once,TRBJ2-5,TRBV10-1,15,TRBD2,CASSDGSGARGTQYF,TGCGCCAGCAGTGACGGTAGCGGGGCACGCGGGACCCAGTACTTC
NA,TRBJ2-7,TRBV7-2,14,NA,CATSFGLNSYEQYF,TGTGCCACCAGCTTTGGGCTGAACTCCTACGAGCAGTACTTC
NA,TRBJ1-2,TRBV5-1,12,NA,CASSAGVYGYTF,TGCGCCAGCTCAGCCGGGGTTTATGGCTACACCTTC